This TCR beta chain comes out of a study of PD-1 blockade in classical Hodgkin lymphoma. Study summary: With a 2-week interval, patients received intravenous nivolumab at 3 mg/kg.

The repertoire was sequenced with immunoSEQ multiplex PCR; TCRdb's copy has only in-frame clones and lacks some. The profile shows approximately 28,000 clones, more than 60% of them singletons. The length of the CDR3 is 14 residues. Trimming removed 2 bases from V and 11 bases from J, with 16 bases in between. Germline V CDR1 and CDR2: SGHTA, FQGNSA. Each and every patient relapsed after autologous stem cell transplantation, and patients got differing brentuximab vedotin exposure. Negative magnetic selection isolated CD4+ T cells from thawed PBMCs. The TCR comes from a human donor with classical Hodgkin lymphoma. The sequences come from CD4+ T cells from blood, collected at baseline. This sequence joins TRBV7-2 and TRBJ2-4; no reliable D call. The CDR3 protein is CASSLSPSISVQYF. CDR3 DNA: TGTGCCAGCAGCTTATCCCCTTCCATCAGTGTTCAGTACTTC.